Below are 30 T cell receptor beta chains sequenced from a single sample in a study of control samples from healthy donors and cancer patients. Sequencing used immunoSEQ multiplex PCR; TCRdb keeps in-frame clones, though not all of them. The repertoire consists of 35,000 to 50,000 clones, with around 94% occurring once and the leading ten covering 20% to 30%. Sequences were obtained from blood. The receptors were gathered from a man in his sixties in good health.

V is TRBV11-3 and J is TRBJ2-5; a possible D gene is TRBD2 (6 bases). Germline lookup yields CDR1 SGHNT and CDR2 YENEEA. The CDR3 is 18 amino acids. With 1 base removed from V and 2 bases from J, the gap between germline ends came to 20 bases. CDR3 protein: CASSLGGTPLIGQETQYF. The DNA for the CDR3 is TGTGCCAGCAGCTTAGGAGGGACTCCGTTAATTGGGCAAGAGACCCAGTACTTC.

The chain couples TRBV18 to TRBJ2-5, with 15 bases aligning to TRBD2. Trimming removed 6 bases from V and 5 bases from J; junction bases left unmatched: 7. CDR3 length: 16 amino acids. Germline CDR1 KGHSH, CDR2 LQKENI. The CDR3 coding sequence is TGTGCCAGCTCTCACGGACTAGCGGGAGGGCCGGAGACCCAGTACTTC. This gives the protein CASSHGLAGGPETQYF.

This clone was counted only a few times. The rearrangement joins TRBV28 to TRBJ2-5; TRBD1 matches at 10 bases. Per germline, CDR1 MDHEN and CDR2 SYDVKM. The CDR3 runs 14 residues. The J segment lost 4 bases and the V segment lost 4 bases, leaving 3 bases of the junction unmatched. CDR3 loop: CASSSGQGGETQYF. In DNA form, the CDR3 reads TGTGCCAGCAGTTCCGGACAGGGGGGAGAGACCCAGTACTTC.

The rearrangement uses TRBV19 and TRBJ1-1; D unresolved. Trimming cost V 0 bases and J 7 bases, with 15 bases left between them. The CDR3 sequence is 15 residues long. The germline V gene encodes CDR1 LNHDA and CDR2 SQIVND (reference sequence). The CDR3 reads CASSIDLGPLGEAFF. In DNA, the CDR3 is TGTGCCAGTAGTATAGATCTGGGTCCTTTAGGTGAAGCTTTCTTT. The variable domain in full, completed from reference TRBV19 and TRBJ1-1, reads DGGITQSPKYLFRKEGQNVTLSCEQNLNHDAMYWYRQDPGQGLRLIYYSQIVNDFQKGDIAEGYSVSREKKESFPLTVTSAQKNPTAFYLCASSIDLGPLGEAFFGQGTRLTVV.

The rearrangement joins TRBV9 to TRBJ2-2; D is undetermined. Trimming pared 3 bases from V and 7 bases from J, leaving 13 bases between. Per the germline V gene, CDR1 is SGDLS and CDR2 is YYNGEE. The CDR3 is 14 amino acids. CDR3 bases: TGTGCCAGCAGCGGAAAGGGCGTGTTCGGGGAGCTGTTTTTT. It translates to CASSGKGVFGELFF.

This clone was seen only a few times. The chain is built from TRBV28 and TRBJ2-7; tentative D call: TRBD2 (6 bases). This CDR3 is 18 amino acids long. CDR1 MDHEN and CDR2 SYDVKM come from the germline V gene. V lost 4 bases to trimming and J lost 0 bases, with 22 bases between them. The CDR3 sequence is CASSSSPQRGLYSYEQYF. The DNA of the CDR3 is TGTGCCAGCAGTTCCTCCCCCCAACGGGGACTTTACTCCTACGAGCAGTACTTC.

The rearrangement links TRBV4-2 to TRBJ1-5; possibly TRBD1 for D (6 bases). Trimming stripped 0 bases from V and 3 bases from J, with 12 bases between. CDR3 size: 16 residues. In germline, CDR1 is LGHNA, CDR2 YNFKEQ. CDR3 amino acids: CASSQERGDFNQPQHF. As DNA, the CDR3 is TGTGCCAGCAGCCAAGAGAGGGGGGACTTCAATCAGCCCCAGCATTTT.

This chain joins TRBV7-2 and TRBJ2-7; a weak D match, TRBD2 (6 bases). The germline gives CDR1 SGHTA, CDR2 FQGNSA. V was shortened by 5 bases and J by 0 bases, with 14 bases between the two germline ends. This CDR3 has 15 residues. CDR3 sequence (DNA): TGTGCCAGCAGCCCCCCGGGACTCAGCTCCTACGAGCAGTACTTC. Its translation: CASSPPGLSSYEQYF.

The V call is TRBV27, the J call TRBJ2-7; 11 bases match TRBD2. The V segment lost 3 bases and the J segment 4 bases; nucleotides outside the gene matches: 8. From germline, CDR1 is MNHEY and CDR2 SMNVEV (reference sequence). The CDR3 is 16 amino acids. CDR3 nucleotide sequence: TGTGCCAGCAGTTTCTCCGGTACTAGCGGGAGATACGAGCAGTACTTC. It yields the protein CASSFSGTSGRYEQYF.

This clone was observed once. This sequence joins TRBV7-8 and TRBJ2-3, with 10 positions matching TRBD1. The CDR3 length is 16 residues. V trimming: 5 bases; J trimming: 4 bases; junction bases outside the gene matches: 9. Germline CDR1 reads SGHVS; CDR2 reads FQNEAQ. The chain's CDR3 is CASSKRQGALPDTQYF. The CDR3 region has the DNA TGTGCCAGCAGCAAACGACAGGGGGCATTACCAGATACGCAGTATTTT.

This clone was recorded only once. V usage is TRBV29-1 and J usage is TRBJ2-5; D is unresolved. Germline lookup yields CDR1 SQVTM and CDR2 ANQGSEA. The CDR3 is 13 residues long. V was clipped by 6 bases and J by 0 bases, with 11 bases between them. The CDR3 bases are TGCAGCGTAAACGGCATGTACCAAGAGACCCAGTACTTC. This gives the protein CSVNGMYQETQYF.

The chain links TRBV28 to TRBJ2-3, with TRBD2 as a possible D gene (6 bases). The V gene lost 1 base and the J gene lost 0 bases, with 14 bases spanning the gap. The CDR3 sequence is 17 residues long. Germline V gene lookup returns CDR1 MDHEN and CDR2 SYDVKM. CDR3 residues: CASSLSRGLISTDTQYF. The CDR3 coding sequence is TGTGCCAGCAGTTTATCCCGGGGACTTATAAGCACAGATACGCAGTATTTT.

V gene TRBV24-1 combines with J gene TRBJ2-2; 9 bases line up with TRBD2. The CDR3 is 15 amino acids. Germline V CDR1 and CDR2: KGHDR, SFDVKD. The trim removed 4 bases at V and 3 bases at J, leaving 2 bases unmatched. The CDR3 sequence: CATSEASGDTGELFF. The CDR3 DNA reads as TGTGCCACCAGTGAGGCTAGCGGGGACACCGGGGAGCTGTTTTTT.

The chain is built from TRBV9 and TRBJ1-3; D is ambiguous. The CDR3 extends over 16 amino acids. Germline V lookup: CDR1 SGDLS, CDR2 YYNGEE. Trimming cost V 4 bases and J 0 bases, with 14 bases left between them. CDR3 in amino acids: CASSLAGPISGNTIYF. The DNA for the CDR3 is TGTGCCAGCAGCCTTGCGGGCCCGATCTCTGGAAACACCATATATTTT. The full variable domain, in which reference TRBV9 and TRBJ1-3 provide the parts outside the CDR3, is DSGVTQTPKHLITATGQRVTLRCSPRSGDLSVYWYQQSLDQGLQFLIQYYNGEERAKGNILERFSAQQFPDLHSELNLSSLELGDSALYFCASSLAGPISGNTIYFGEGSWLTVV.

The chain links TRBV28 to TRBJ2-1, with TRBD2 identical over 8 bases. V shed 8 bases, J shed 10 bases, and the junction held 16 bases outside the gene matches. This CDR3 has 15 amino acids. CDR1 MDHEN and CDR2 SYDVKM come from the germline V gene. CDR3 sequence: CASLKTQAGVGEQFF. The CDR3 DNA reads TGTGCCAGCCTCAAAACCCAAGCGGGAGTGGGGGAGCAGTTCTTC.

The rearrangement uses TRBV7-8 and TRBJ2-3; D not certain. The CDR3 loop spans 15 amino acids. CDR1 and CDR2 (germline): SGHVS, FQNEAQ. Trimming removed 6 bases from V and 1 base from J, with 14 bases in between. The CDR3: CASSRAVWGTDTQYF. The CDR3 DNA is TGTGCCAGCAGTCGGGCCGTTTGGGGCACAGATACGCAGTATTTT.

J is TRBJ1-1 and V is TRBV11-3; D ambiguous. Trimming took off 2 bases at V and 3 bases at J, with 4 bases between the two ends. Germline values: CDR1 SGHNT, CDR2 YENEEA. CDR3 length equals 12 residues. The CDR3 sequence: CASSLSDTEAFF. CDR3 nucleotides: TGTGCCAGCAGCTTAAGCGACACTGAAGCTTTCTTT.

The gene calls are TRBV2 and TRBJ2-1; D uncertain. Deletions cut 3 bases from V and 4 bases from J, with 7 bases between. The CDR3 length is 13 residues. CDR1 is SNHLY and CDR2 is FYNNEI in the germline V gene. CDR3 DNA: TGTGCCAGCAGTGAGTTCTCTTACAATGAGCAGTTCTTC. Encoded protein: CASSEFSYNEQFF. Full variable domain (missing parts from reference TRBV2 and TRBJ2-1): EPEVTQTPSHQVTQMGQEVILRCVPISNHLYFYWYRQILGQKVEFLVSFYNNEISEKSEIFDDQFSVERPDGSNFTLKIRSTKLEDSAMYFCASSEFSYNEQFFGPGTRLTVL.

V is TRBV27 and J is TRBJ1-2; 7 nucleotides match TRBD1. V gave up 5 bases and J gave up 7 bases; unmatched junction bases: 7. The CDR3 is 13 residues long. Germline CDR1 is MNHEY and CDR2 is SMNVEV (reference sequence). The CDR3 sequence is CASSEGQTFGYTF. The CDR3 DNA reads as TGTGCCAGCAGTGAGGGACAGACATTTGGCTACACCTTC.

V gene TRBV9 combines with J gene TRBJ1-1; D unclear. The CDR3 totals 13 residues. The V gene lost 4 bases and the J gene lost 4 bases, with 11 bases spanning the gap. Per the germline V gene, CDR1 is SGDLS and CDR2 is YYNGEE. The CDR3 sequence is CASSPHSGTEAFF. CDR3 bases: TGTGCCAGCAGCCCCCATAGTGGCACTGAAGCTTTCTTT. Full variable domain (rest looked up from reference TRBV9 and TRBJ1-1): DSGVTQTPKHLITATGQRVTLRCSPRSGDLSVYWYQQSLDQGLQFLIQYYNGEERAKGNILERFSAQQFPDLHSELNLSSLELGDSALYFCASSPHSGTEAFFGQGTRLTVV.

This clone has just one count. V gene TRBV9 combines with J gene TRBJ2-7; D gene uncertain. This CDR3 has 13 amino acids. From germline, CDR1 is SGDLS and CDR2 YYNGEE. V lost 0 bases and J 3 bases, leaving 7 bases between the germline ends. In DNA form, the CDR3 reads TGTGCCAGCAGCGTAGAGTCAGGCTACGAGCAGTACTTC. Translated, it gives CASSVESGYEQYF.

This sequence joins TRBV27 and TRBJ2-2, with 9 bases fitting TRBD2. The CDR3 has 12 residues. Germline CDR1 reads MNHEY; CDR2 reads SMNVEV (reference sequence). Unmatched junction bases numbered 1, after V lost 8 bases and J lost 6 bases. CDR3 in DNA: TGTGCCAGCGGCGGGGGGGCCGGGGAGCTGTTTTTT. Its protein product is CASGGGAGELFF.

This sequence joins TRBV6-4 and TRBJ1-5; D uncertain. Trimming shortened V by 4 bases and J by 4 bases, and 8 bases separated the two germline ends. CDR1 MRHNA and CDR2 SNTAGT come from the germline V gene. CDR3 size: 13 residues. The CDR3 nucleotides are TGTGCCAGCAGTGTAGAACAGAATCAGCCCCAGCATTTT. This gives the protein CASSVEQNQPQHF.

The CDR3 DNA sequence: TGTGCCAGCAGCCCCTTCCAGGACAGTTATAATTCACCCCTCCACTTT. Its protein is CASSPFQDSYNSPLHF. The J gene is TRBJ1-6, the V gene TRBV6-6; D is perhaps TRBD1 (6 bases). The CDR3 extends over 16 amino acids. Germline CDR1 reads MNHNY; CDR2 reads SVGAGI (reference sequence). V lost 6 bases to trimming and J lost 4 bases, with 16 bases between them.

This chain connects TRBV12-3 or TRBV12-4 to TRBJ2-1, with 8 bases identical to TRBD2. The CDR3 is 12 amino acids. V dropped 6 bases and J dropped 8; count of bases not matched to a gene: 3. This chain's CDR3 is CASRLLADEQFF. The DNA for the CDR3 is TGTGCCAGCAGATTACTAGCGGATGAGCAGTTCTTC.

The chain couples TRBV7-9 to TRBJ2-1; no reliable D call. CDR1 and CDR2 (germline): SEHNR, FQNEAQ (reference sequence). V was trimmed by 2 bases and J by 1 base, leaving 6 bases between them. The CDR3 is 14 residues long. For the CDR3, the DNA is TGTGCCAGCAGCTTAATGGTTTCCTACAATGAGCAGTTCTTC. Its translation is CASSLMVSYNEQFF. Variable domain in full (rest from reference TRBV7-9 and TRBJ2-1): DTGVSQNPRHKITKRGQNVTFRCDPISEHNRLYWYRQTLGQGPEFLTYFQNEAQLEKSRLLSDRFSAERPKGSFSTLEIQRTEQGDSAMYLCASSLMVSYNEQFFGPGTRLTVL.

V usage is TRBV11-1 and J usage is TRBJ2-1; D gene uncertain. CDR3 length: 12 residues. CDR1 is SGHAT and CDR2 is FQDESV in the germline V gene (reference sequence). V shed 5 bases and J shed 8 bases, with 10 bases lying between them. CDR3 nucleotides: TGTGCCAGCAGCAAGAACGTGGATGAGCAGTTCTTC. Residues: CASSKNVDEQFF.

This chain links TRBV9 with TRBJ1-1; D unclear. The V gene lost 0 bases and the J gene lost 9 bases, with 15 bases spanning the gap. Per germline, CDR1 SGDLS and CDR2 YYNGEE. CDR3 size: 14 residues. In nucleotides, the CDR3 is TGTGCCAGCAGCGTAGACTCCGTGGGCGGTAAAGCTTTCTTT. This gives the protein CASSVDSVGGKAFF.

In DNA, the CDR3 is TGTGCCAGCAGCTTAGACAGGGGCAGGGGCTACACCTTC. This gives the protein CASSLDRGRGYTF. The rearrangement joins TRBV11-2 to TRBJ1-2, with TRBD1 as a possible D gene (6 bases). V was trimmed by 0 bases and J by 8 bases, leaving 10 bases between them. This CDR3 comprises 13 residues. Germline V lookup: CDR1 SGHAT, CDR2 FQNNGV.

The chain employs TRBV7-8 and TRBJ2-5; D remains ambiguous. In germline, CDR1 is SGHVS, CDR2 FQNEAQ. The CDR3 is 12 residues long. V was clipped by 3 bases and J by 5 bases, with 7 bases between them. The CDR3 sequence: CASSFEWETQYF. The CDR3 region has the DNA TGTGCCAGCAGCTTTGAATGGGAGACCCAGTACTTC.